Below, 27 T cell receptor beta chains from the same sample are listed, as sequenced in a study of blood T cells in healthy people across ages. Primers used in a second PCR of about 7 to 12 cycles were a sample-barcoded 5' primer and a J-beta primer mix. TCRdb re-called the 5' RACE reads through MiXCR, storing one row per CDR3 protein. Of approximately 1,700,000 distinct CDR3 sequences listed, about 39% are singletons. The source material was blood. The receptors derive from a human donor in good health.

This rearrangement joins TRBV9 to TRBJ2-7; D possibly matches TRBD1 or TRBD2 (5 bases each). Germline lookup yields CDR1 SGDLS and CDR2 YYNGEE. V dropped 0 bases and J dropped 9 bases, with 22 bases sitting between them. This CDR3 has 16 residues. CDR3 bases: TGTGCCAGCAGCGTAGAGGCGAACACAAGAGGGGTCAGGCAGTACTTC. This sequence encodes CASSVEANTRGVRQYF.

The rearrangement joins TRBV24-1 to TRBJ2-3; 7 bases fit TRBD2. From germline, CDR1 is KGHDR and CDR2 SFDVKD. The CDR3 has 16 amino acids. With 7 bases clipped from V and 5 bases from J, the junction kept 14 bases outside the gene matches. CDR3 amino acids: CATSPNGGNQRDTQYF. CDR3 sequence (DNA): TGTGCCACCAGCCCCAACGGGGGGAATCAAAGAGATACGCAGTATTTT.

The chain combines TRBV29-1 with TRBJ1-5; 8 bases agree with TRBD1. Per the germline V gene, CDR1 is SQVTM and CDR2 is ANQGSEA. With V trimmed by 5 bases and J by 3 bases, 3 bases remained unmatched. The CDR3 sequence is 13 residues long. The CDR3 DNA is TGCAGCGTTATGACAGGGGACAATCAGCCCCAGCATTTT. Translated: CSVMTGDNQPQHF.

J is TRBJ1-5 and V is TRBV12-3 or TRBV12-4; D is possibly TRBD1 (5 bases). The CDR3 runs to 15 residues. Trimming took off 2 bases at V and 4 bases at J, with 12 bases between the two ends. The CDR3 sequence is CASSLSGPLNQPQHF. The CDR3 coding sequence is TGTGCCAGCAGTTTATCAGGGCCTCTTAATCAGCCCCAGCATTTT.

The rearrangement uses TRBV3-1 and TRBJ2-5; maybe TRBD1 (5 bases). Germline CDR1 reads LGHDT; CDR2 reads YNNKEL (reference sequence). V shed 4 bases and J shed 0 bases, with 15 bases lying between them. The CDR3 loop spans 16 amino acids. The CDR3 region is CASSPGLTKNQETQYF. Here the CDR3 DNA reads TGTGCCAGCAGCCCAGGGTTAACAAAGAACCAAGAGACCCAGTACTTC.

This chain joins TRBV6-7 and TRBJ1-6; tentative D call: TRBD1 (6 bases). TRBV6-7 is recorded as an ORF, its role being uncertain. The V end lost 5 bases, the J end lost 5 bases, and 13 bases lay between the germline ends. The CDR3 spans 15 residues. CDR3 sequence: CASSLQGIDNSPLHF. The CDR3 DNA reads as TGTGCCAGCAGTCTACAGGGAATTGATAATTCACCCCTCCACTTT.

This clonotype was observed a handful of times. This sequence joins TRBV15 and TRBJ2-5, with 8 bases aligning to TRBD1. V shed 2 bases, J shed 11 bases, and the junction held 13 bases outside the gene matches. The CDR3 loop spans 15 amino acids. In germline, CDR1 is LNHNV, CDR2 YYDKDF (reference sequence). CDR3 region: CATSRKGTGGTKQYF. The CDR3 DNA is TGTGCCACCAGCAGAAAAGGGACAGGTGGTACGAAGCAGTACTTC.

This clonotype showed up just a few times. V is TRBV7-9 and J is TRBJ2-3, with D unresolved. In germline, CDR1 is SEHNR, CDR2 FQNEAQ (reference sequence). This CDR3 has 13 amino acids. V was cut by 6 bases and J by 8 bases, with 15 bases left in between. CDR3: CASSFGGPSTQYF. The CDR3 DNA reads TGTGCCAGCAGTTTCGGCGGCCCCTCTACGCAGTATTTT.

The gene calls are TRBV10-3 and TRBJ2-4; TRBD2 matches 12 bases. The DNA end lines up better with TRBJ2-5; the J call may be wrong. This CDR3 is 17 amino acids long. Germline lookup yields CDR1 ENHRY and CDR2 SYGVKD. CDR3 nucleotides: TGTGCCATCAGGAGCGGAACTAGCGGGGGGTCAGTAGAGACCCAGTACTTC. Protein product: CAIRSGTSGGSVETQYF.

The rearrangement links TRBV7-2 to TRBJ2-7; D perhaps matches TRBD1 (6 bases). CDR1 is SGHTA, CDR2 FQGNSA, per germline. CDR3 length: 14 residues. V was trimmed by 5 bases and J by 3 bases, leaving 14 bases between them. The CDR3 region has the DNA TGTGCCAGCAGCCACGACGGGACACTCTACGAGCAGTACTTC. It is translated as CASSHDGTLYEQYF.

As DNA, the CDR3 is TGTGCCAGCAACCAAAGGACTAGCGGGGGGACCTACGAGCAGTACTTC. It specifies CASNQRTSGGTYEQYF. The gene calls are TRBV6-2 or TRBV6-3 and TRBJ2-7; 14 nucleotides line up with TRBD2. The germline V gene has CDR1 MNHEY and CDR2 SVGEGT. This CDR3 is 16 amino acids long. V lost 7 bases and J lost 2; bases outside the gene matches: 7.

The CDR3 protein is CASSLDRTRGYGYTF. CDR3 coding DNA: TGTGCCAGCAGCTTAGATAGGACAAGGGGCTATGGCTACACCTTC. V is TRBV7-2 and J is TRBJ1-2, with TRBD1 as a possible D gene (5 bases). Trimming cost V 1 base and J 4 bases, with 13 bases left between them. CDR3 length: 15 amino acids. Looked up from germline, CDR1 is SGHTA and CDR2 is FQGNSA.

The chain has TRBV10-3 and TRBJ2-4; a weak D match, TRBD2 (6 bases). The CDR3 runs to 16 residues. Germline CDR1 reads ENHRY; CDR2 reads SYGVKD. The V end was cut by 0 bases, the J end by 12 bases, with 21 bases between. CDR3 protein: CAISESLASIFHGQYF. The CDR3 region has the DNA TGTGCCATCAGTGAGTCCCTAGCGAGTATTTTCCACGGTCAGTACTTC.

J is TRBJ1-1 and V is TRBV29-1; 9 nucleotides align to TRBD1. The CDR3 runs 14 residues. Germline CDR1 is SQVTM and CDR2 is ANQGSEA. Trimming cost V 6 bases and J 6 bases; bases outside gene matches: 11. The CDR3 DNA reads as TGCAGCGTCTGGGACAGGGTGCGAATGGCTGAAGCTTTCTTT. Translating it yields CSVWDRVRMAEAFF.

This clonotype was detected ten times or more. CDR3 sequence reads: CASRLAGGTDTQYF. CDR3 DNA sequence: TGTGCCAGCAGACTAGCGGGGGGCACAGATACGCAGTATTTT. The V gene is TRBV12-3 or TRBV12-4, the J gene TRBJ2-3; 11 bases match TRBD2. The CDR3 has 14 residues. V shed 6 bases and J 1 base; nucleotides not matched to a gene: 0.

This sequence joins TRBV7-2 and TRBJ1-1; D is perhaps TRBD1 (5 bases). Germline CDR1 is SGHTA and CDR2 is FQGNSA. Trimming took off 7 bases at V and 2 bases at J, with 17 bases between the two ends. The length of the CDR3 is 15 residues. As DNA, the CDR3 is TGTGCCAGCAAAAACACCGGGACGGCCAACACTGAAGCTTTCTTT. Amino acid sequence: CASKNTGTANTEAFF.

There are many counts of this clonotype. V usage is TRBV29-1 and J usage is TRBJ1-2, with D maybe TRBD1 (5 bases). V was trimmed by 4 bases and J by 5 bases, leaving 23 bases between them. This CDR3 region has 16 residues. The germline V gene has CDR1 SQVTM and CDR2 ANQGSEA. The CDR3 spells CSVGGVEGRAIYGYTF. For the CDR3, the DNA is TGCAGCGTTGGGGGAGTGGAGGGACGGGCCATTTATGGCTACACCTTC. Full variable domain (remainder filled in from reference TRBV29-1 and TRBJ1-2): SAVISQKPSRDICQRGTSLTIQCQVDSQVTMMFWYRQQPGQSLTLIATANQGSEATYESGFVIDKFPISRPNLTFSTLTVSNMSPEDSSIYLCSVGGVEGRAIYGYTFGSGTRLTVV.

This chain joins TRBV7-2 and TRBJ1-1, with 7 bases aligning to TRBD1. There are 12 residues in the CDR3. Germline V gene sequence: CDR1 SGHTA, CDR2 FQGNSA. With V trimmed by 3 bases and J by 8 bases, 3 bases remained unmatched. For the CDR3, the DNA is TGTGCCAGCAGCTTCTCCAGGGGGGAAGCTTTCTTT. This gives the protein CASSFSRGEAFF. The entire variable domain, with the rest obtained from reference TRBV7-2 and TRBJ1-1, is as follows: GAGVSQSPSNKVTEKGKDVELRCDPISGHTALYWYRQSLGQGLEFLIYFQGNSAPDKSGLPSDRFSAERTGGSVSTLTIQRTQQEDSAVYLCASSFSRGEAFFGQGTRLTVV.

The chain carries TRBV7-6 and TRBJ1-6; 7 nucleotides align to TRBD1. V shed 5 bases and J 7 bases; nucleotides not matched to a gene: 5. The CDR3 extends over 14 amino acids. The germline gives CDR1 SGHVS, CDR2 FNYEAQ. DNA of the CDR3: TGTGCCAGCAGCGCGACGGGACAGAATTCACCCCTCCACTTT. Protein: CASSATGQNSPLHF.

This clonotype was found a few times. V and J are TRBV3-1 and TRBJ1-6; TRBD1 agrees at 8 bases. CDR1 is LGHDT, CDR2 YNNKEL, per germline (reference sequence). This CDR3 spans 14 amino acids. After removal of 5 bases from V and 5 bases from J, the junction contained 2 bases not matched to a gene. The CDR3 loop is CASSRGQDNSPLHF. The CDR3 region has the DNA TGTGCCAGCAGCAGGGGACAGGATAATTCACCCCTCCACTTT.

The rearrangement uses TRBV7-2 and TRBJ1-6; D is unresolved. The CDR3 length is 13 residues. The V end lost 5 bases, the J end lost 5 bases, and 7 bases lay between the germline ends. CDR1 is SGHTA, CDR2 FQGNSA, per germline. CDR3 sequence: CASSVLDNSPLHF. The DNA for the CDR3 is TGTGCCAGCAGCGTCCTCGATAATTCACCCCTCCACTTT.

This clonotype was observed a handful of times. The chain is built from TRBV7-2 and TRBJ2-3; 12 bases fit TRBD2. The CDR3 has 18 amino acids. V shed 5 bases and J 0 bases; nucleotides not matched to a gene: 9. CDR1 is SGHTA and CDR2 is FQGNSA in the germline V gene. CDR3 residues: CASSLLAGGPGSTDTQYF. As DNA, the CDR3 is TGTGCCAGCAGCCTCCTAGCGGGGGGGCCGGGTAGCACAGATACGCAGTATTTT.

V is TRBV29-1 and J is TRBJ2-1, with 9 bases identical to TRBD1. Germline loops: CDR1 SQVTM, CDR2 ANQGSEA. V trimming: 4 bases; J trimming: 4 bases; junction bases outside the gene matches: 11. The CDR3 runs 16 residues. The CDR3, as DNA: TGCAGCGTTGTCCGGGACAGGGCGCAATCGTACAATGAGCAGTTCTTC. It encodes CSVVRDRAQSYNEQFF.

The chain recombines TRBV7-9 with TRBJ2-5; a weak D match, TRBD1 (6 bases). Trimming stripped 4 bases from V and 3 bases from J, with 18 bases between. This CDR3 has 16 amino acids. Germline CDR1 is SEHNR and CDR2 is FQNEAQ (reference sequence). The CDR3 protein is CASSSPYREGEETQYF. CDR3 DNA: TGTGCCAGCAGCTCCCCTTACAGGGAAGGGGAAGAGACCCAGTACTTC. The complete variable domain, with remaining parts taken from reference TRBV7-9 and TRBJ2-5, reads DTGVSQNPRHKITKRGQNVTFRCDPISEHNRLYWYRQTLGQGPEFLTYFQNEAQLEKSRLLSDRFSAERPKGSFSTLEIQRTEQGDSAMYLCASSSPYREGEETQYFGPGTRLLVL.

This clonotype was counted a few times. The rearrangement uses TRBV5-5 and TRBJ2-2; D call uncertain. This CDR3 is 13 amino acids long. Per germline, CDR1 SGHKS and CDR2 YYEKEE (reference sequence). V lost 1 base to trimming and J lost 5 bases, with 6 bases between them. This CDR3 reads CASSLLSTGELFF. Here the CDR3 DNA reads TGTGCCAGCAGCTTGCTCTCTACCGGGGAGCTGTTTTTT.

The chain employs TRBV7-3 and TRBJ1-1; TRBD1 is a possible D gene (6 bases). V lost 3 bases and J 6 bases, leaving 17 bases between the germline ends. Germline V lookup: CDR1 SGHTA, CDR2 FQGTGA. This CDR3 has 15 amino acids. The DNA of the CDR3 is TGTGCCAGCAGCTTCTCCCCCGGGACACCTCCTGAAGCTTTCTTT. Translation: CASSFSPGTPPEAFF.

The table lists this clonotype with a few counts. V and J are TRBV2 and TRBJ2-7; 12 bases match TRBD2. J gave up 2 bases and V 8 bases, and 10 bases lay outside the gene matches. Germline CDR1 reads SNHLY; CDR2 reads FYNNEI. The CDR3 sequence is 16 residues long. CDR3 region: CASPKNRLAGAYEQYF. The CDR3 DNA is TGTGCCAGCCCTAAAAACCGACTAGCGGGAGCCTACGAGCAGTACTTC.